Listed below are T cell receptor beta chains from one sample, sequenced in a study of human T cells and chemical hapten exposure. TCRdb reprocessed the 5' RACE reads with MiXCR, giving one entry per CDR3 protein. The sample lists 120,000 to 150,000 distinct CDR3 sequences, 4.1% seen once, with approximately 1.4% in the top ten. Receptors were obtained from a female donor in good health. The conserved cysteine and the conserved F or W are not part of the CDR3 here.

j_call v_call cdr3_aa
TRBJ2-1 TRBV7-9 ASSLLGTGGLNEQF
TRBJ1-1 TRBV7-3 ASSLTGDSREEEAF
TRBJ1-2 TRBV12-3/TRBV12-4 ATKPWEDNYGYT
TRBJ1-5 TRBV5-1 ASSLAGARQPQH
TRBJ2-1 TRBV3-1 ASSQGPSPLNEQF
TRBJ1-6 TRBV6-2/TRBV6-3 ASRAPENSPLH
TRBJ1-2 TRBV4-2 ASSHQTGHTSGGYT
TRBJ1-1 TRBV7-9 ASSPQGRSNTEAF
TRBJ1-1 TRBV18 ASSMGGGKRNTEAF
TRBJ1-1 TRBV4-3 ASSPTGGWVNTEAF
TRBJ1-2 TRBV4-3 ASSQKRANYGYT
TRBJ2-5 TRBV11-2 ASSSISATQETQY
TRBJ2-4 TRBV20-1 SARGPGVGAKNIQY
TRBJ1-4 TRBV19 ASSNTGGEKLF
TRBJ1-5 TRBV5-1 ASSLGDEYQPQH
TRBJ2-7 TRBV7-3 ASSLMGPPTAGEQY
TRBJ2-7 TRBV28 ASSPLYGQGGENEQY
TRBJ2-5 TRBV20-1 SAREAGGPQETQY
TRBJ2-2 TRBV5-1 ASSNRGTSGSGELF
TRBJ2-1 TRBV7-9 ASSLVLGGEQF
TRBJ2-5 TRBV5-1 ASSLAGIRQETQY
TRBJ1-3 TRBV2 ASSDPGQGVDTIY
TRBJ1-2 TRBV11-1 ASSLQPSDGYT
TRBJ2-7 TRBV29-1 SVEWNRGNEQY
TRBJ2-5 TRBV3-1 ASSEDNQETQY
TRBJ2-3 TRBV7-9 ASSAGMGTDTQY
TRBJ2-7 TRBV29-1 SVAGLAGEHPGEQY
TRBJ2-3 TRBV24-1 ATSDLKENTDTQY
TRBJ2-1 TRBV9 ASSGTSGFYNEQF
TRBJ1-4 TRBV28 ASSPHIGGTNEKLF
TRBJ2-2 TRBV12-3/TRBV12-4 ASNSAGGPNTGELF
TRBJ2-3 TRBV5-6 ASSLSLALDTDTQY
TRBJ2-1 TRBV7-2 ASSLVWGESYNEQF
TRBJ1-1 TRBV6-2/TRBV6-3 ASSFRQGPEAF
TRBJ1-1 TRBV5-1 ASSLVTGVATEAF
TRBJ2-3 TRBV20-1 SASTSGGAGTDTQY
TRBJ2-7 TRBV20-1 SARDVGGRTSDEQY
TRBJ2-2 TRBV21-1 ASSKAGLAGGDTGELF
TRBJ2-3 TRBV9 ASSALPDTQY
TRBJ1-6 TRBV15 ATSRDQYSPLH
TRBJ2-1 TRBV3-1 ASSQRGGVNEQF
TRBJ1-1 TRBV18 ASSLRTVLNTEAF
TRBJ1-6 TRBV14 ASSPTAYNSPLH
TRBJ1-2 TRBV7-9 ASSLEQGTNYGYT
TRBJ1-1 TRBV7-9 ASSFDRQGQAF
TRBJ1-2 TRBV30 AWSVLRDRADGYT
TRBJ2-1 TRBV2 ASSDLGNPNEQF